This passage covers 18 T cell receptor beta chains from one sample sequenced in a study of regulatory T cells in long-lasting Graves disease. Investigators prepared the TCR beta libraries by applying iRepertoire HTBI primers and Arm-PCR of CDR3 regions. TCRdb used MiXCR to reprocess the multiplex PCR reads, holding one entry per CDR3 protein. Of under 300,000 distinct CDR3 sequences listed, 15% to 20% are singletons. Time point of the sample: newly diagnosed GD, antithyroid drugs for less than 3 months. Construction of the TCR library relied on RNA isolated from PBMCs. These same data were also listed under a study on T cells in Graves' hyperthyroidism and ophthalmopathy.

The sequencing used peripheral blood mononuclear cells (PBMCs), collected at new diagnosis, from a patient treated with antithyroid drugs. All receptors come from a woman in her 30s with Graves disease.

This clonotype has just a few counts. A much larger clone differs from this one at a single base, so this may be a read error. The gene calls are TRBV24-1 and TRBJ2-3, with 10 bases identical to TRBD1. Germline CDR1 KGHDR, CDR2 SFDVKD. The CDR3 loop spans 16 amino acids. CDR3 bases: TGTACCACCAGTGACCCGACAGGGGGCGAAATAGATACGCAGTATTTT. Translated: CTTSDPTGGEIDTQYF.

This clonotype occurred a few times. The chain is built from TRBV7-3 and TRBJ1-5, with TRBD1 matching over 8 bases. Per germline, CDR1 SGHTA and CDR2 FQGTGA. The CDR3 contains 16 residues. V shed 6 bases, J shed 0 bases, and the junction held 7 bases outside the gene matches. The CDR3 here is CASRGDRQNSNQPQHF. In DNA form, the CDR3 reads TGTGCCAGCAGAGGGGACAGGCAGAATAGCAATCAGCCCCAGCATTTT.

In its sample, this clonotype was seen many times. The V gene is TRBV7-9, the J gene TRBJ1-5; possibly TRBD1 for D (5 bases). Germline CDR1 reads SEHNR; CDR2 reads FQNEAQ (reference sequence). V dropped 5 bases and J dropped 5 bases, with 10 bases sitting between them. This CDR3 is 13 amino acids long. The CDR3: CASSKEGYQPQHF. The CDR3 bases are TGTGCCAGCAGCAAGGAGGGGTATCAGCCCCAGCATTTT.

This clonotype has a count of ten or more. V usage is TRBV5-1 and J usage is TRBJ2-5; TRBD1 agrees at 9 bases. CDR1 is SGHRS, CDR2 YFSETQ, per germline. The CDR3 has 16 amino acids. V was clipped by 4 bases and J by 3 bases; unmatched bases: 10. The CDR3 reads CASSPEQGAPKETQYF. The CDR3 DNA reads as TGCGCCAGCAGCCCTGAACAGGGGGCGCCGAAAGAGACCCAGTACTTC.

In its sample, this clonotype was seen many times. The rearrangement joins TRBV27 to TRBJ1-5; 8 nucleotides match TRBD1. Germline CDR1 MNHEY, CDR2 SMNVEV (reference sequence). V dropped 5 bases and J dropped 4; count of bases not matched to a gene: 4. The CDR3 sequence is 14 residues long. Here the CDR3 reads CASSRGQANQPQHF. The CDR3 DNA reads TGTGCCAGCAGTAGGGGACAGGCAAATCAGCCCCAGCATTTT.

The chain uses TRBV5-6 and TRBJ2-2; TRBD1 might be the D (6 bases). Germline V CDR1 and CDR2: SGHDT, YYEEEE. V dropped 3 bases and J dropped 5 bases, with 14 bases sitting between them. The CDR3 length is 15 residues. The CDR3 region has the DNA TGTGCCAGCAGCTCTCAAACAGGGTGGACCGGGGAGCTGTTTTTT. Its protein product is CASSSQTGWTGELFF.

This clonotype was observed many times. The chain combines TRBV7-9 with TRBJ1-1; the match to TRBD1 covers 7 bases. Germline CDR1 is SEHNR and CDR2 is FQNEAQ (reference sequence). V lost 5 bases and J lost 0; bases outside the gene matches: 3. The CDR3 extends over 14 amino acids. The CDR3: CASSRGQMNTEAFF. The DNA for the CDR3 is TGTGCCAGCAGCCGGGGACAGATGAACACTGAAGCTTTCTTT.

This clonotype was recorded at least ten times. The V call is TRBV6-1, the J call TRBJ2-3; 10 bases line up with TRBD2. The CDR3 loop spans 17 amino acids. Germline lookup yields CDR1 MNHNS and CDR2 SASEGT. With V trimmed by 7 bases and J by 3 bases, 13 bases remained unmatched. The CDR3 reads CASTPHALAGDTDTQYF. The CDR3 DNA follows: TGTGCCAGCACCCCCCACGCCCTAGCGGGGGATACAGATACGCAGTATTTT.

Concerning this clonotype itself: A much larger clone is a single base away; this may be a read error. This likely comes from a read error, as the CDR3 has no conserved phenylalanine or tryptophan at its end. V usage is TRBV6-2 or TRBV6-3 and J usage is TRBJ2-3; the D call may be TRBD1 or TRBD2 (5 bases each). The germline gives CDR1 MNHEY, CDR2 SVGEGT. Trimming removed 6 bases from V and 2 bases from J, with 12 bases in between. The CDR3 runs to 14 residues. DNA for the CDR3: TGTGCCAGCAGATTTGCCGGGACCACAGATACGCAGTATTCT. It translates to CASRFAGTTDTQYS.

This clonotype was seen many times. V gene TRBV9 combines with J gene TRBJ1-1; a weak D match, TRBD1 (5 bases). Per germline, CDR1 SGDLS and CDR2 YYNGEE. The CDR3 has 12 residues. V dropped 3 bases and J dropped 9 bases, with 12 bases sitting between them. CDR3 bases: TGTGCCAGCAGCGGGGGGGACCAGAAAGCTTTCTTT. Its translation is CASSGGDQKAFF.

Many counts were recorded for this clonotype. The rearrangement links TRBV20-1 to TRBJ2-7; 10 bases fit TRBD2. Germline trimming cut 1 base from V and 0 bases from J; bases unmatched to any gene: 6. The CDR3 runs 16 residues. CDR1 DFQATT and CDR2 SNEGSKA come from the germline V gene (reference sequence). CDR3 in amino acids: CSARGGLAPTSYEQYF. Written as DNA, the CDR3 is TGCAGTGCTAGAGGGGGACTAGCGCCCACCTCCTACGAGCAGTACTTC.

The table lists this clonotype with many counts. This chain uses TRBV7-6 with TRBJ1-4, with TRBD1 matching 10 bases. The germline CDR1 and CDR2 sequences are SGHVS and FNYEAQ. V trimming: 4 bases; J trimming: 8 bases; junction bases outside the gene matches: 13. This CDR3 has 17 residues. The CDR3 bases are TGTGCCAGCAGCTCAAGGGACAGGGGTCGAGGCTGGGAAAAACTGTTTTTT. This gives the protein CASSSRDRGRGWEKLFF.

CDR3 sequence (DNA): TGTGCCAGTAGTATACTGTTAGGCACTGAAGCTTTCTTT. Residues: CASSILLGTEAFF. The chain is built from TRBV19 and TRBJ1-1; no clear D. The CDR3 extends over 13 amino acids. V lost 2 bases and J 4 bases, leaving 8 bases between the germline ends. The V gene's germline CDR1 is LNHDA and CDR2 SQIVND (reference sequence).

This clonotype was detected many times. The junction departs from germline at one end; a sequencing error may be responsible. The chain couples TRBV7-2 to TRBJ2-4; D possibly corresponds to TRBD1 (5 bases). CDR1 and CDR2 (germline): SGHTA, FQGNSA. CDR3 length equals 17 residues. The CDR3 sequence is CVSSLFAGAGAKNIQYF. The CDR3 DNA reads as TGTGTCAGCAGCTTATTTGCTGGGGCCGGGGCCAAAAACATTCAGTACTTC.

The table lists this clonotype with many counts. The chain links TRBV7-2 to TRBJ2-7; no clear D. Germline-derived CDR1 and CDR2 are SGHTA and FQGNSA. V shed 1 base and J shed 3 bases, with 7 bases lying between them. This CDR3 has 13 residues. This chain's CDR3 is CASSLGTYYEQYF. CDR3 coding DNA: TGTGCCAGCAGCTTAGGAACATACTACGAGCAGTACTTC. The full variable domain, rest sourced from reference TRBV7-2 and TRBJ2-7, is GAGVSQSPSNKVTEKGKDVELRCDPISGHTALYWYRQSLGQGLEFLIYFQGNSAPDKSGLPSDRFSAERTGGSVSTLTIQRTQQEDSAVYLCASSLGTYYEQYFGPGTRLTVT.

J is TRBJ2-3 and V is TRBV18, with D perhaps TRBD2 (5 bases). The V end was cut by 7 bases, the J end by 2 bases, with 16 bases between. CDR1 and CDR2 (germline): KGHSH, LQKENI. The CDR3 spans 15 residues. CDR3 sequence reads: CASFTGKAITDTQYF. For the CDR3, the DNA is TGTGCCAGCTTCACCGGGAAAGCCATCACAGATACGCAGTATTTT. Full variable domain (missing parts from reference TRBV18 and TRBJ2-3): NAGVMQNPRHLVRRRGQEARLRCSPMKGHSHVYWYRQLPEEGLKFMVYLQKENIIDESGMPKERFSAEFPKEGPSILRIQQVVRGDSAAYFCASFTGKAITDTQYFGPGTRLTVL.

In this sample, this clonotype turned up many times. V is TRBV11-1 and J is TRBJ1-2; a weak D match, TRBD1 (5 bases). This CDR3 is 15 amino acids long. V lost 1 base and J 0 bases, leaving 9 bases between the germline ends. Germline lookup yields CDR1 SGHAT and CDR2 FQDESV (reference sequence). CDR3 bases: TGTGCCAGCAGCTTAGACAGGACCGCTAACTATGGCTACACCTTC. This sequence encodes CASSLDRTANYGYTF.

The chain recombines TRBV7-2 with TRBJ1-1, with D possibly being TRBD1 (6 bases). Germline values: CDR1 SGHTA, CDR2 FQGNSA. The length of the CDR3 is 16 residues. Trimming cost V 1 base and J 4 bases, with 16 bases left between them. For the CDR3, the DNA is TGTGCCAGCAGCTTAGGCGGACTAGCGGGGGCCACTGAAGCTTTCTTT. Protein sequence: CASSLGGLAGATEAFF.